This T cell receptor (beta chain) was recorded in a study of T cell repertoires in cytomegalovirus infection. Study context: In public TCR beta signatures, there were indications of both CMV infection and matching HLA type. The study's findings and limits: In two of eight donors, the top clonotype was HLA-C-restricted CMV-specific.

The table lists this clonotype with many counts. Its matching antigen is unknown. TCRdb called the reads again in MiXCR, with one record for every CDR3 protein. The table includes around 270,000 distinct CDR3 sequences, roughly 9% detected once. The V gene lost 4 bases and the J gene lost 5 bases, with 21 bases spanning the gap. The CDR3 has 17 amino acids. Germline CDR1 is KGHDR and CDR2 is SFDVKD. The sample consisted of PBMCs. V is TRBV24-1 and J is TRBJ2-3, with a weak D call TRBD2 (5 bases). The origin of this receptor is a human donor in good health (CMV status not recorded). Some clones in this sample may be carry-over from other donors' samples. Here the CDR3 reads CATSDPQPGSRGDTQYF. The CDR3 nucleotides are TGTGCCACCAGTGACCCCCAACCGGGGAGCCGCGGAGATACGCAGTATTTT.